This T cell receptor beta chain was retrieved from a study of T cell responses to AZD1222 COVID-19 vaccine. Overall study findings and caveats: Baseline testing showed seropositivity in only a handful of AZD1222 recipients. Females outnumbered males among donors, who were mostly white British; clonal diversity was possibly underestimated.

Worth noting for this clone: Its target is unknown.

Method: immunoSEQ multiplex PCR; TCRdb's copy keeps in-frame clones and lacks some. The table has around 160,000 clones, around 92% seen once. V was trimmed by 0 bases and J by 8 bases, leaving 10 bases between them. The CDR3 has 13 amino acids. Germline V CDR1 and CDR2: ENHRY, SYGVKD. The study pooled second doses at about 4 or about 12 weeks. V is TRBV10-3 and J is TRBJ1-2; no definite D call. Sequenced material: peripheral blood, taken 28 days after the second AZD1222 dose. The receptor comes from an adult who received the AZD1222 COVID-19 vaccine. CDR3 sequence reads: CAISESIGYGYTF. CDR3 DNA: TGTGCCATCAGTGAGTCGATCGGGTACGGCTACACCTTC.